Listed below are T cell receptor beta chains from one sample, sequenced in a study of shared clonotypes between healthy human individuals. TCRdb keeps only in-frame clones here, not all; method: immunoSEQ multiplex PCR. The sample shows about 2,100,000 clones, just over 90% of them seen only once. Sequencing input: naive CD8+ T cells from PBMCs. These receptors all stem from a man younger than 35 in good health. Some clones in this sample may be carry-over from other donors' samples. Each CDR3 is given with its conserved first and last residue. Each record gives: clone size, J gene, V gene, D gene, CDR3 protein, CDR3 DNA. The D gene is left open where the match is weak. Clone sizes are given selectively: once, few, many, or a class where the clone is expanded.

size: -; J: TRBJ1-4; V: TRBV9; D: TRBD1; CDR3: CASSGPDRGFEKLFF; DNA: TGTGCCAGCAGCGGCCCCGACAGGGGTTTCGAAAAACTGTTTTTT
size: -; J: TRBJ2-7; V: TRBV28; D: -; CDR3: CASSWTVTGEQYF; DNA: TGTGCCAGCAGTTGGACGGTGACGGGCGAGCAGTACTTC
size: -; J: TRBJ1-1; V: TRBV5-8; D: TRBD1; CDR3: CASSLGGTETIRGLNTEAFF; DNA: TGTGCCAGCAGCTTGGGAGGGACAGAGACTATTAGGGGACTAAACACTGAAGCTTTCTTT
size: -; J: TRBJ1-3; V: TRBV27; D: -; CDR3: CASSLGGSGNTIYF; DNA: TGTGCCAGCAGTTTAGGAGGGTCTGGAAACACCATATATTTT
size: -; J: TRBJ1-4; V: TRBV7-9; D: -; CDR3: CASTSLWANEKLFF; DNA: TGTGCCAGCACCTCACTTTGGGCTAATGAAAAACTGTTTTTT
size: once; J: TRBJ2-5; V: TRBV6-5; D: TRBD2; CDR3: CASSYSRTSGKETQYF; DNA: TGTGCCAGCAGTTACTCCCGGACTAGCGGGAAAGAGACCCAGTACTTC
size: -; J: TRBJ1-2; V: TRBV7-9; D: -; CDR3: CASSPQGKDHTF; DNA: TGTGCCAGCAGCCCGCAGGGGAAGGACCACACCTTC
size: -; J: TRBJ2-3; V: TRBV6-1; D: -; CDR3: CASSEARRFEADTQYF; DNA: TGTGCCAGCAGTGAAGCACGCAGGTTCGAGGCAGATACGCAGTATTTT
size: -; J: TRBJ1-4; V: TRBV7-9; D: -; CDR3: CASSSPVGEKLFF; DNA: TGTGCCAGCAGCTCACCGGTCGGTGAAAAACTGTTTTTT
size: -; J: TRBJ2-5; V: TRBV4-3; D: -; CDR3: CASSQGAAIERPGKETQYF; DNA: TGCGCCAGCAGCCAAGGCGCGGCGATAGAAAGACCCGGGAAAGAGACCCAGTACTTC
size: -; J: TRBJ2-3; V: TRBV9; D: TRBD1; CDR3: CASSVGRGTTDTQYF; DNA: TGTGCCAGCAGCGTTGGCAGGGGGACCACAGATACGCAGTATTTT
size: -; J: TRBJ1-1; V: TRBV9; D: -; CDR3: CASSVEVGAGTEAFF; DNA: TGTGCCAGCAGCGTAGAAGTTGGGGCAGGCACTGAAGCTTTCTTT
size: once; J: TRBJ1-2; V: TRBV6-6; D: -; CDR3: CASTSMGIVYGYTF; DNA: TGTGCCAGCACCTCAATGGGCATCGTATATGGCTACACCTTC
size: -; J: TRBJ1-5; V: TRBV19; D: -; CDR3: CASSLYYPTEPQHF; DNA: TGTGCCAGTAGTCTCTACTACCCTACGGAGCCCCAGCATTTT
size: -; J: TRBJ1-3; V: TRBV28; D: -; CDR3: CASSLWGGTIYF; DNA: TGTGCCAGCAGTTTATGGGGCGGCACCATATATTTT
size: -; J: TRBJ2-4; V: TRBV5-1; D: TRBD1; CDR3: CASSTEQGHASNIQYF; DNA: TGCGCCAGCAGCACCGAACAGGGGCATGCCTCAAACATTCAGTACTTC
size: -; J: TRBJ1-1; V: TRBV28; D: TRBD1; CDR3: CASSFPGQGQNEAFF; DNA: TGTGCCAGCAGTTTCCCCGGACAGGGACAGAATGAAGCTTTCTTT
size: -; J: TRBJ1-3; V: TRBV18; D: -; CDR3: CASSPTSPGVQTLSGNTIYF; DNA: TGTGCCAGCTCACCTACTTCCCCGGGGGTGCAGACTCTCTCTGGAAACACCATATATTTT
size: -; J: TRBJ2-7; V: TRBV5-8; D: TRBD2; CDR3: CASSERAGAYEQYF; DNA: TGTGCCAGCAGCGAGCGGGCGGGAGCCTACGAGCAGTACTTC
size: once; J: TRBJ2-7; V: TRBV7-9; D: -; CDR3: CASSFLQGRGEQYF; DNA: TGTGCCAGCAGCTTCTTACAGGGCCGAGGCGAGCAGTACTTC
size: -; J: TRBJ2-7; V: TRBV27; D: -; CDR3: CASSFSADSYEQYF; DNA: TGTGCCAGCAGTTTTTCCGCAGACTCCTACGAGCAGTACTTC
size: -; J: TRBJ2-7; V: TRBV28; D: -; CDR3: CASTTSLSSYEQYF; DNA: TGTGCCAGTACGACCTCTCTAAGCTCCTACGAGCAGTACTTC
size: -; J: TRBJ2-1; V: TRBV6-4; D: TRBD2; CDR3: CASSNIAGVYNEQFF; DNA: TGTGCCAGCAGTAACATAGCGGGTGTTTACAATGAGCAGTTCTTC
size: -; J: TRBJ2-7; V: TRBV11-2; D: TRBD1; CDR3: CASSLDPQGAYEQYF; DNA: TGTGCCAGCAGCTTAGACCCTCAGGGGGCCTACGAGCAGTACTTC
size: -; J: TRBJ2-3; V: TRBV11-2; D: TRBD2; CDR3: CASSLGGRVGDTQYF; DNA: TGTGCCAGCAGCTTAGGCGGGAGGGTTGGAGATACGCAGTATTTT
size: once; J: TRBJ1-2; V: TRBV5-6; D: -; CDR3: CASSPGLNGYTF; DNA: TGTGCCAGCAGTCCCGGACTGAATGGCTACACCTTC
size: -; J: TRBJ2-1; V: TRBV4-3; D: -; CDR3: CASSQDLRDKDFF; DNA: TGCGCCAGCAGCCAAGACCTTCGGGACAAGGACTTCTTC
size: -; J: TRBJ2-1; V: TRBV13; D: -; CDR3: CASSPENRVATEQFF; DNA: TGTGCCAGCAGTCCAGAGAACAGGGTTGCCACTGAGCAGTTCTTC
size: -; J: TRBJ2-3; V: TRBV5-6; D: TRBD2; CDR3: CASSQFLAGGSDTQYF; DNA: TGTGCCAGCAGCCAATTTCTAGCGGGAGGCTCAGATACGCAGTATTTT
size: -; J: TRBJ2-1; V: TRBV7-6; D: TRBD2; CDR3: CASRAGAGGYEQFF; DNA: TGTGCCAGCAGGGCGGGAGCGGGAGGGTATGAGCAGTTCTTC
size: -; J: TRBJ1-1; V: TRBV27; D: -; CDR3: CASSTTGPATEAFF; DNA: TGTGCCAGCAGTACCACCGGGCCGGCCACTGAAGCTTTCTTT
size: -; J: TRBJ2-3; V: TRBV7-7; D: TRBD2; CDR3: CASSRTSATTDTQYF; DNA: TGTGCCAGCAGCCGGACTAGCGCCACCACAGATACGCAGTATTTT
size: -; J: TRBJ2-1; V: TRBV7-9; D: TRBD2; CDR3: CASRDVGGESYNEQFF; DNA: TGTGCCAGCAGAGACGTGGGAGGGGAGTCGTACAATGAGCAGTTCTTC
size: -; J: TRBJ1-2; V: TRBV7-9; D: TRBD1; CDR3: CASSSGTGGMDYGYTF; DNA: TGTGCCAGCAGCTCCGGTACAGGGGGGATGGACTATGGCTACACCTTC
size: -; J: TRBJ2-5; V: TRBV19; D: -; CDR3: CASSIRPQETQYF; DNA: TGTGCCAGTAGTATACGCCCCCAAGAGACCCAGTACTTC
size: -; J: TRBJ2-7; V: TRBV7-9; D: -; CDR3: CASSLRRTSTDYEQYF; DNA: TGTGCCAGCAGTTTAAGGCGGACGAGTACAGACTACGAGCAGTACTTC
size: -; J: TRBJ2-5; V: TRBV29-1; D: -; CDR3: CSTDGQRIQETQYF; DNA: TGCAGCACAGACGGACAGAGGATCCAAGAGACCCAGTACTTC
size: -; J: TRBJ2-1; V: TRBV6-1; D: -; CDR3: CASKAGIGCGYEQFF; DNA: TGTGCCAGCAAGGCCGGGATAGGTTGCGGCTATGAGCAGTTCTTC
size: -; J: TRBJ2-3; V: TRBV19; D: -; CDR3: CASRRGSEDTQYF; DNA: TGTGCCAGTAGGAGGGGTTCAGAAGATACGCAGTATTTT
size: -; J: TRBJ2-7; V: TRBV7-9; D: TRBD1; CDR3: CASSLLRTGTGGYEQYF; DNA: TGTGCCAGCAGCTTACTTAGAACCGGGACAGGGGGATACGAGCAGTACTTC
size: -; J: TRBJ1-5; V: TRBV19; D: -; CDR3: CASSWRGEQPQHF; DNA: TGTGCCAGTAGTTGGCGGGGGGAACAGCCCCAGCATTTT
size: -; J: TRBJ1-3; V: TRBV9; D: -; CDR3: CASSSAGDSGNTIYF; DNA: TGTGCCAGCAGCTCAGCAGGGGACTCTGGAAACACCATATATTTT
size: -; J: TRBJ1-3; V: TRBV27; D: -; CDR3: CASSPAPRATGNTIYF; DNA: TGTGCCAGCAGCCCAGCCCCCCGAGCAACTGGAAACACCATATATTTT
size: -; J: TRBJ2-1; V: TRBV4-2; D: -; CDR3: CASRTLDEQFF; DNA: TGTGCCAGCAGAACGCTGGATGAGCAGTTCTTC
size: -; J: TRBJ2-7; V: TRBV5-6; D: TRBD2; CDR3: CASSFGTSGTFRYF; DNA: TGTGCCAGCAGCTTTGGAACTAGCGGGACTTTTAGGTACTTC
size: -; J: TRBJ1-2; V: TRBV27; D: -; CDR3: CASSLGAGSNGYTF; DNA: TGTGCCAGCAGTCTGGGGGCAGGGTCGAATGGCTACACCTTC
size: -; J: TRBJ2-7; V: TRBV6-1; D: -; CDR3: CASSFYSLYEQYF; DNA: TGTGCCAGCAGTTTTTACAGTCTCTACGAGCAGTACTTC
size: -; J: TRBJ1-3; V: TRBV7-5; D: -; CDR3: CARTLTQGSRSGNTIYF; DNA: TGTGCCAGAACCCTTACCCAGGGGAGCCGCTCTGGAAACACCATATATTTT
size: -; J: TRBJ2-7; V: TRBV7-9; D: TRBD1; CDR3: CASSPQGAQSEQYF; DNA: TGTGCCAGCAGCCCACAGGGGGCGCAGTCCGAGCAGTACTTC
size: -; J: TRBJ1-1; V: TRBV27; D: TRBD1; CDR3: CASRTARGTEAFF; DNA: TGTGCCAGCAGAACCGCCAGGGGGACTGAAGCTTTCTTT
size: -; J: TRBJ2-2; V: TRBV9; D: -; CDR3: CASSGSGAGELFF; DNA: TGTGCCAGCAGCGGCTCGGGGGCCGGGGAGCTGTTTTTT
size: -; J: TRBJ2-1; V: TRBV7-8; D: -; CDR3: CASSSPLGDPYNEQFF; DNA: TGTGCCAGCAGCTCGCCCTTAGGTGACCCCTACAATGAGCAGTTCTTC
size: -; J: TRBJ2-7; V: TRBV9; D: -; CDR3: CASSRKEVSGAYEQYF; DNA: TGTGCCAGCAGTCGTAAAGAGGTCTCCGGCGCCTACGAGCAGTACTTC
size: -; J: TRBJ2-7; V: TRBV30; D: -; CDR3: CAWSVLQGPYEQYF; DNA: TGTGCCTGGAGTGTATTACAGGGCCCCTACGAGCAGTACTTC
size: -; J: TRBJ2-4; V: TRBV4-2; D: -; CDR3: CASALSAPTKNIQYF; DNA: TGTGCCAGCGCGCTGAGCGCCCCTACCAAAAACATTCAGTACTTC